This T cell receptor beta chain came from a study of blood T cell repertoires in COVID-19. Across the study: Material from acute and convalescent COVID-19 was sourced from the United States, Italy and Spain. In each case, the material was cDNA or gDNA derived from T cells, B-cell-depleted T cells, or PBMCs.

Germline V gene data show CDR1 as DFQATT and CDR2 as SNEGSKA (reference sequence). The V end was cut by 3 bases, the J end by 0 bases, with 14 bases between. The CDR3 runs 15 residues. This clone was observed a single time. Original processing notes: By means of reference gene primer amplification, nucleated cell counts were estimated. The repertoire was sequenced with immunoSEQ multiplex PCR; TCRdb's copy has only in-frame clones and lacks some. For V, J and clone size, that table is used; D and trimming come from the DNA. This repertoire shows tens of thousands of clones, 90% found once; its top ten account for about 25%.

The source material was peripheral blood. The receptor was isolated from a man in his fifties or sixties with active or convalescent COVID-19. This chain uses TRBV20-1 with TRBJ1-2, with D uncertain. In nucleotides, the CDR3 is TGCAGTGCTAGTAAGAGGACTGCAGCTAACTATGGCTACACCTTC. Protein: CSASKRTAANYGYTF.